What follows is one T cell receptor (beta chain) and its context. Its antigen remains unidentified. The sample holds no much larger clone one base away, and base qualities are not on file. Genomic DNA was extracted from sorted cells for sequencing of the TCRbeta CDR3 region. TCRbeta CDR3 regions were sequenced using the immunoSEQ Assay. TCRdb provides this immuneACCESS table in a form limited to in-frame rearrangements. Some clones are lacking; in checked studies, under half of them reflect an unresolved V gene, and why the rest are absent is not known. This sample lists roughly 83,000 clones; less than 85% were detected once. The leading ten clones occupy around 7.3% of the sample. This sample is part of a study of OX40 agonist ivuxolimab in advanced cancers. In the study overall: Ivuxolimab, which targeted the costimulatory receptor OX40 (CD134), was an agonistic, fully human IgG2 monoclonal antibody. Of the approximately 53 patients in dose escalation, about 20 had hepatocellular carcinoma, some 15 had melanoma, 9 had renal cell carcinoma and 9 had head and neck cancer. The paper covers the monotherapy dose-escalation part of the phase I ivuxolimab trial, which included N ≈ 50 patients. Prior anti-PD-1, anti-PD-L1 or anti-CTLA-4 therapy was permitted, and checkpoint inhibitors had been received by about 36% of dose-escalation patients. A male proportion of around 83% and a mean age of 60 years, ranging from about 23 to 90, were recorded for the dose-escalation cohort. The point of sequencing TCRbeta in the periphery was to test whether ivuxolimab changed TCR sequence diversity and drove clonal T-cell expansion. Intravenous ivuxolimab was administered to patients every 2 weeks at six dose levels: 0.01, 0.1, 0.3, 1.5, 3 and 10 mg/kg. Partial responses occurred in three dose-escalation patients, of whom one had hepatocellular carcinoma and two had cutaneous melanoma. Results the study describes overall, beyond this receptor: In partial responders in the 0.1-3.0 mg/kg groups, normalized peripheral clonal expansion was found to be among the lowest, especially among CD8+ T cells. Low levels of normalized T-cell clonal expansion were also shown by some nonresponding patients. Clonal expansion of both CD4+ and CD8+ blood T cells was observed from baseline to week 6 at doses 0.1 to 3.0 mg/kg. On average, CD8+ T cells showed more expanded clones than CD4+ T cells after ivuxolimab. The antigen specificity of the clonally expanded peripheral T cells was not determined.

The trial excluded patients who had a history of autoimmune disease or were on systemic immunosuppression. Peripheral blood for TCR sequencing was collected from all dose cohorts at baseline, on cycle 4 day 1, and on cycle 7 day 1. The samples were drawn from a first-in-human, open-label, multicenter phase I dose-escalation trial of ivuxolimab. Adults with locally advanced or metastatic melanoma, renal cell, hepatocellular, or head and neck squamous cell carcinoma were enrolled in the trial. CD4+ and CD8+ T cells were sorted separately from peripheral blood before TCR sequencing. The CDR3 runs 14 amino acids, cysteine and phenylalanine included. The only DNA kept is the CDR3, 42 bases in frame from the first base. V sheds 0 bases and J sheds 3 bases, leaving 6 bases between their ends. The germline V gene (reference sequence) yields MNHEY for CDR1 and SMNVEV for CDR2.

The chain uses TRBV27 and TRBJ1-3; the D gene is not confidently resolved. The sample here was CD4+ or CD8+ T cells sorted from blood, taken in a trial of the OX40 agonist ivuxolimab. The sequence came from an adult with an advanced solid tumor such as melanoma, head and neck, liver or kidney cancer. The CDR3 amino acid sequence is: CASSLSDDGNTIYF. The sequenced DNA is TGTGCCAGCAGTTTATCGGACGATGGAAACACCATATATTTT.